The T cell receptor beta chain described here comes from a study of T-cell memory formation after mild COVID-19 (dated by TCRdb to the early 2020s). Regarding the research as a whole: TCR sequence clusters from the two donors were found to be largely donor specific. Two young, previously healthy adult volunteers made up the cohort, one male and one female. Longitudinal TCRalpha and TCRbeta repertoire sequencing tracked T-cell clones expanding and contracting after mild COVID-19 in a couple of donors.

General findings and caveats noted by the study authors: The second-wave clones that peaked on day 37 were not confirmed to be SARS-CoV-2 specific. Some responding clones were detected in pre-infection memory, suggesting pre-existing cross-reactive memory T cells joined the SARS-CoV-2 response. Clones that contracted from day 15 to 85 showed balanced CD4/CD8 phenotypes, whereas a second wave of clones that expanded from day 15 to 37 leaned towards CD4+. Contracting CD4+ clones appeared mostly in the CM and EM memory subsets, whereas CD8+ clones were enriched in EMRA. Only two mild cases were covered in the study, and larger cohorts including severe cases with pre-infection samples were considered necessary.

Trimming costs V 6 bases and J 0 bases, and their ends lie 12 bases apart. The cysteine opens and the phenylalanine closes a CDR3 of 14 amino acids. The CDR3 DNA has 42 bases and is translated from base 1. CDR1 and CDR2 (SEHNR, FQNEAQ) derive from the germline V gene (reference sequence). PBMCs were isolated by Ficoll-Paque density gradient centrifugation. To note about this clonotype: The target of this receptor is not known. No qualities accompany the bases; no much larger clone lies one base away.

This sample was sequenced with an Illumina NovaSeq 6000. TCRalpha and TCRbeta cDNA libraries were constructed by 5'RACE with constant-segment primers, with sample barcodes and unique molecular identifiers being introduced. Trizol reagent was used to extract RNA from every sample. Library amplification was performed in two PCR steps, and a second sample barcode and Illumina TruSeq adapters were introduced in the second step. Sequencing of libraries was performed on an Illumina NovaSeq with 2 x 150 bp paired-end reads. In the authors' own workflow: Demultiplexing of reads and collapsing into UMI-guided consensus sequences were performed with migec v1.2.7. Using mixcr v2.1.11, UMI consensuses were aligned to TRA and TRB V and J templates and then assembled into clonotypes. A clonotype was counted as expanded or contracted only if both edgeR and NoisET called the change significant, with noise models trained on biological replicates. For edgeR calls, the cutoffs were a false discovery rate-adjusted p below 0.01 and a log2 fold-change threshold of 1. As an exploratory analysis of dynamics, max-normalized trajectories of the 1000 most abundant clonotypes were examined with PCA combined with hierarchical clustering. The CD4 or CD8 phenotype of responding clones was assigned using the separately sequenced CD4+ and CD8+ repertoires. The public reads were run again by TCRdb, first through fastp at Q25 and then through MiXCR, and only productive beta chains were kept. For every CDR3 protein sequence, its rows merge into one entry that carries the most common genes and DNA. The V and J calls, along with clone size, are taken from TCRdb and not from the paper's own processing. The sample table records 350,000 to 500,000 distinct CDR3 sequences; about 25% of these occur just once. The ten largest clones add up to about 12% of the sample.

This sequence originates from an adult woman who had mild COVID-19 (a few samples of this study predate the infection). The sample titles of this study are shuffled in the database, so cell type and time point are left out; the donor was told from shared clones. The rearranged chain carries TRBV7-9 and TRBJ2-7, with no confident D gene call. Sequencing was performed on PBMCs or a T cell subset sorted from them (not recorded which). The CDR3 protein sequence reads: CASSSRPTSYEQYF. The nucleotides are TGTGCCAGCAGTTCCCGACCGACCTCCTACGAGCAGTACTTC.